This T cell receptor (beta chain) was captured by sequencing in a study of OX40 agonist ivuxolimab in advanced cancers. Data came from immunoSEQ multiplex PCR; TCRdb stores just in-frame clones and leaves some out. The sample records 50,000 to 75,000 clones, roughly 84% being singletons. The junction had 11 bases not matched to a gene; V was cut back by 0 bases and J by 1 base. CDR1 LGHNA and CDR2 YNFKEQ come from the germline V gene. The CDR3 is 18 residues long. The rearrangement links TRBV4-2 to TRBJ1-1; 7 bases line up with TRBD1. This specimen was CD4+ or CD8+ T cells sorted from blood, taken in a trial of the OX40 agonist ivuxolimab. This TCR was recovered from an adult with an advanced solid tumor such as melanoma, head and neck, liver or kidney cancer. CDR3 residues: CASSQERGRLGANTEAFF. The DNA for the CDR3 is TGTGCCAGCAGCCAAGAAAGGGGGCGCCTTGGGGCGAACACTGAAGCTTTCTTT.